The T cell receptor (beta chain) under discussion was sequenced for a study of regulatory T cells in long-lasting Graves disease. The study's findings and limits: Newly diagnosed Graves' patients had higher TCR diversity than persistent ones.

Time point noted: newly diagnosed GD, antithyroid drugs for less than 3 months. Making the TCR library involved RNA that had been extracted from PBMCs. Arm-PCR with iRepertoire HTBI primers amplified the CDR3 regions for these TCR beta libraries. Using its own MiXCR run on the multiplex PCR reads, TCRdb lists one record per CDR3 protein. Found here are over 450,000 distinct CDR3 sequences, more than 10% of them singletons; the top ten hold roughly 8.2%. Germline V lookup: CDR1 KGHSH, CDR2 LQKENI. The CDR3 has 14 amino acids. V gave up 0 bases and J gave up 3 bases, with 6 bases separating them. Many counts were recorded for this clonotype. Its matching antigen is unknown. Another study also made use of these data, one on T cells in Graves' hyperthyroidism and ophthalmopathy.

The chain employs TRBV18 and TRBJ1-5; D not resolved. The sequence came from a woman between 25 and 40 years old with Graves disease. The material sequenced was peripheral blood mononuclear cells (PBMCs), taken at new diagnosis, from a patient treated with antithyroid drugs. The CDR3 DNA follows: TGTGCCAGCTCACCACCCACCACCAATCAGCCCCAGCATTTT. It encodes CASSPPTTNQPQHF.